This TCR beta chain was documented in a study of molecular identifiers for immune sequencing clone quantification. The study, taken as a whole, reports: Barcodes shared by identical TCR molecules could lead to underestimated sizes of highly expanded clones. Clones exceeding 20 RNA copies carried over 97% of effector molecules but under 1% of naive-cell molecules.

Library preparation followed earlier protocols using designated TCR primers. TCRdb reprocessed the PCR reads with MiXCR, giving one entry per CDR3 protein. Here the sample spans over 550,000 distinct CDR3 sequences, 25% being singletons. Remarks on this clonotype: Its antigen remains unidentified.

For naive CD8 T cells, sorting used the CD8+CD4-CCR7+CD45RA+ phenotype. This TCR was sampled from a human donor in good health. Some libraries in this study had Jurkat cell RNA spiked in. Sample: naive CD8+ T cells from blood, with Jurkat cell RNA spiked in. Regarding subset: FACS-sorted CD8+CD4-CCR7+CD45RA+ naive T cells.

The CDR3 loop is CASSWTGEGYEQYF. Here the CDR3 DNA reads TGTGCCAGCAGCTGGACAGGAGAGGGTTACGAGCAGTACTTC. The gene calls are TRBV6-5 and TRBJ2-7; 7 positions match TRBD1. Germline V gene data show CDR1 as MNHEY and CDR2 as SVGAGI. The CDR3 has 14 residues. Trimming at V came to 6 bases and at J to 4 bases, leaving 9 bases not matched to a gene.